This is a list of T cell receptor beta chains from one sample in a study of cytomegalovirus exposure and HLA in healthy donors. The protocol was immunoSEQ multiplex PCR, while the TCRdb copy is restricted to in-frame clones and leaves out a portion. The table has 150,000 to 200,000 clones, 77% seen once; the top ten hold about 1.4%. Sequencing was carried out using PBMCs. All receptors come from a woman aged 25 to 39 in good health and CMV-seronegative. Each CDR3 is given without its conserved first and last residue. The order of the fields is CDR3 protein, clone size, D gene, V gene, J gene. A D gene is named only where the DNA matches it firmly. Clone size is stated in some rows and not others, as once, few, many or a class when expanded.

CDR3 protein: ASSLSVAGNTIY; clone size: few; D gene: NA; V gene: TRBV5-4; J gene: TRBJ1-3
CDR3 protein: ASSEYGQNTEAF; clone size: NA; D gene: NA; V gene: TRBV2; J gene: TRBJ1-1
CDR3 protein: ASRLILGVFSSGGLKGAKNIQY; clone size: NA; D gene: NA; V gene: TRBV12-2; J gene: TRBJ2-4
CDR3 protein: ASSVAPRVTEAF; clone size: once; D gene: NA; V gene: TRBV9; J gene: TRBJ1-1
CDR3 protein: ASSYSGQGNTIY; clone size: once; D gene: NA; V gene: TRBV6-5; J gene: TRBJ1-3
CDR3 protein: ASSQAAQVTYEQY; clone size: NA; D gene: NA; V gene: TRBV4-2; J gene: TRBJ2-7
CDR3 protein: ASSSRQGSTDTQY; clone size: NA; D gene: TRBD1; V gene: TRBV5-1; J gene: TRBJ2-3
CDR3 protein: ASSLDGGETYNEQF; clone size: few; D gene: NA; V gene: TRBV5-4; J gene: TRBJ2-1
CDR3 protein: AGVRLKKNYEQY; clone size: NA; D gene: NA; V gene: TRBV23-1; J gene: TRBJ2-7
CDR3 protein: ASGYRAPTVQETQY; clone size: NA; D gene: NA; V gene: TRBV5-1; J gene: TRBJ2-5
CDR3 protein: ASSLGTGSETQY; clone size: NA; D gene: TRBD1; V gene: TRBV7-9; J gene: TRBJ2-5
CDR3 protein: AWGTDGNQPQH; clone size: NA; D gene: TRBD1; V gene: TRBV30; J gene: TRBJ1-5
CDR3 protein: ASSPDIGAGYT; clone size: NA; D gene: NA; V gene: TRBV2; J gene: TRBJ1-2